This T cell receptor (beta chain) was obtained from a study of blood T cell repertoires in COVID-19. On the study more broadly: PBMCs, B-cell-depleted T cells, or T cells were the source of the cDNA or gDNA that made up the material.

CDR3 length: 15 amino acids. The germline CDR1 and CDR2 sequences are SNHLY and FYNNEI. V was shortened by 9 bases and J by 2 bases, with 16 bases between the two germline ends. In assigning cohorts, the study relied on participant-reported clinical history. This table comes from immunoSEQ multiplex PCR, and its TCRdb copy is limited to in-frame clones, with some not included. The table has 200,000 or so clones, roughly 85% seen once; the top ten hold 3% to 4.5%. The J gene is TRBJ2-2, the V gene TRBV2, with D maybe TRBD1 (5 bases). The specimen was PBMCs or T cells enriched from blood (not recorded which). The clonotype comes from a woman aged 40 to 55 with acute COVID-19. This CDR3 reads CASSTVPQNTGELFF. In DNA, the CDR3 is TGTGCCAGTTCGACAGTACCCCAAAACACCGGGGAGCTGTTTTTT.